Below are 19 T cell receptor beta chains sequenced from a single sample in a study of cytomegalovirus exposure and HLA in healthy donors. 13 Jbeta primers and 60 Vbeta primers were used for the PCR. Using immunoSEQ multiplex PCR, the repertoire was profiled, and TCRdb retains in-frame clones only, with some absent. The sample carries some 130,000 clones, 77% recorded once. The sequenced sample was PBMCs. The receptors come from a male donor in good health and CMV-seropositive.

This sequence joins TRBV10-2 and TRBJ1-4, with 9 bases fitting TRBD1. The trim removed 10 bases at V and 4 bases at J, leaving 13 bases unmatched. The CDR3 length is 16 residues. CDR1 and CDR2 (germline): WSHSY, SAAADI. CDR3 nucleotides: TGCGCCACGAGCTCCGGGACAGGGCGCTATAATGAAAAACTGTTTTTT. This translates into CATSSGTGRYNEKLFF.

The rearrangement joins TRBV2 to TRBJ2-3; 8 nucleotides agree with TRBD2. Germline CDR1 and CDR2: SNHLY and FYNNEI. J was trimmed by 0 bases and V by 6 bases; bases with no gene match: 2. This CDR3 contains 14 residues. DNA of the CDR3: TGTGCCAGCAGCCGACTAGCGAGCACAGATACGCAGTATTTT. It specifies CASSRLASTDTQYF.

The chain joins TRBV28 to TRBJ1-2, with unresolved D. With 2 bases removed from V and 4 bases from J, the gap between germline ends came to 17 bases. The CDR3 is made up of 16 amino acids. Germline V gene data show CDR1 as MDHEN and CDR2 as SYDVKM. DNA of the CDR3: TGTGCCAGCAGTTTAGGGGTCATGGGAGAAGGCTATGGCTACACCTTC. Its protein product is CASSLGVMGEGYGYTF.

This clone appeared a single time. The V and J genes are TRBV2 and TRBJ2-5, with a weak D call TRBD2 (6 bases). Trimming shortened V by 1 base and J by 5 bases, and 20 bases separated the two germline ends. Germline CDR1 SNHLY, CDR2 FYNNEI. The CDR3 sequence is 17 residues long. The CDR3 protein is CASSEGWARGRGETQYF. In DNA, the CDR3 is TGTGCCAGCAGTGAAGGGTGGGCTCGGGGGAGAGGGGAGACCCAGTACTTC. The whole variable domain, filled in from reference TRBV2 and TRBJ2-5, reads EPEVTQTPSHQVTQMGQEVILRCVPISNHLYFYWYRQILGQKVEFLVSFYNNEISEKSEIFDDQFSVERPDGSNFTLKIRSTKLEDSAMYFCASSEGWARGRGETQYFGPGTRLLVL.

The J gene is TRBJ2-7, the V gene TRBV27, with D possibly TRBD2 on 6 matching bases. CDR1 is MNHEY, CDR2 SMNVEV, per germline (reference sequence). The CDR3 has 11 residues. Trimming pared 5 bases from V and 7 bases from J, leaving 9 bases between. The CDR3 spells CASSAGTEQYF. The CDR3, as DNA: TGTGCCAGCAGTGCCGGGACTGAGCAGTACTTC.

The chain couples TRBV4-2 to TRBJ1-4; 9 positions match TRBD1. The CDR3 spans 18 residues. The germline V gene has CDR1 LGHNA and CDR2 YNFKEQ. V lost 1 base to trimming and J lost 8 bases; unmatched junction nucleotides: 14. The CDR3 sequence: CASSQAGQGTPLGEKLFF. Written as DNA, the CDR3 is TGTGCCAGCAGCCAAGCTGGACAGGGGACCCCTCTAGGCGAAAAACTGTTTTTT.

V is TRBV18 and J is TRBJ2-7; TRBD1 matches 9 bases. The trim removed 1 base at V and 1 base at J, leaving 5 bases unmatched. CDR1 and CDR2 (germline): KGHSH, LQKENI. CDR3 size: 16 residues. Here the CDR3 reads CASSPLGQGTSYEQYF. The DNA for the CDR3 is TGTGCCAGCTCACCACTGGGACAGGGTACTTCCTACGAGCAGTACTTC.

This clone was counted between two and nine times. V is TRBV28 and J is TRBJ1-2; 8 bases map to TRBD1. The CDR3 totals 17 residues. Germline CDR1 is MDHEN and CDR2 is SYDVKM. Unmatched junction bases numbered 12, after V lost 2 bases and J lost 4 bases. The CDR3 sequence: CASSLQDRVWFLYGYTF. CDR3 sequence (DNA): TGTGCCAGCAGTTTACAGGACAGGGTTTGGTTTCTCTATGGCTACACCTTC.

This clone was seen only once. In DNA form, the CDR3 reads TGTGCCAGCAGCTTGGGGACAGGGAGTGGCTACACCTTC. Its protein is CASSLGTGSGYTF. The chain is built from TRBV5-4 and TRBJ1-2; TRBD1 matches at 8 bases. The V gene's germline CDR1 is SGHNT and CDR2 YYREEE (reference sequence). V lost 0 bases and J lost 7; bases outside the gene matches: 2. The CDR3 sequence is 13 residues long.

This sequence joins TRBV7-2 and TRBJ2-3; D is possibly TRBD2 (7 bases). Between the trimmed V and J ends, which lost 5 bases and 2 bases, there was a span of 17 bases. CDR1 SGHTA and CDR2 FQGNSA come from the germline V gene. The CDR3 runs 16 residues. CDR3 sequence: CASSPPGGRVTDTQYF. Written as DNA, the CDR3 is TGTGCCAGCAGCCCACCGGGGGGCCGGGTCACAGATACGCAGTATTTT.

V and J are TRBV27 and TRBJ1-2; 7 bases fit TRBD1. After removal of 3 bases from V and 0 bases from J, the junction contained 4 bases not matched to a gene. Germline CDR1 reads MNHEY; CDR2 reads SMNVEV (reference sequence). The CDR3 contains 15 residues. CDR3 sequence reads: CASSFGDSTNYGYTF. The CDR3 bases are TGTGCCAGCAGTTTTGGGGACAGCACTAACTATGGCTACACCTTC.

This clone occurred once. This chain connects TRBV18 to TRBJ1-5; TRBD1 aligns across 9 bases. The ends lost 3 bases at V and 1 base at J; junction bases unmatched: 4. Germline V gives CDR1 KGHSH, CDR2 LQKENI. This CDR3 comprises 16 residues. CDR3 protein: CASSPPGTGSNQPQHF. Written as DNA, the CDR3 is TGTGCCAGCTCACCTCCCGGGACAGGGAGCAATCAGCCCCAGCATTTT.

The sample holds a few counts of this clone. The CDR3 sequence: CASSFSGRADTQYF. CDR3 nucleotide sequence: TGTGCCAGCAGCTTCAGCGGGAGGGCAGATACGCAGTATTTT. This chain joins TRBV7-9 and TRBJ2-3, with 10 nucleotides matching TRBD2. V lost 3 bases, J lost 4 bases, and 1 base stayed unmatched. This CDR3 is 14 amino acids long. Germline lookup yields CDR1 SEHNR and CDR2 FQNEAQ (reference sequence). Looking up the rest from reference TRBV7-9 and TRBJ2-3 gives the full variable domain: DTGVSQNPRHKITKRGQNVTFRCDPISEHNRLYWYRQTLGQGPEFLTYFQNEAQLEKSRLLSDRFSAERPKGSFSTLEIQRTEQGDSAMYLCASSFSGRADTQYFGPGTRLTVL.

The count of this clone is one. The V call is TRBV11-2, the J call TRBJ1-2; perhaps TRBD1 as D (5 bases). The V gene's germline CDR1 is SGHAT and CDR2 FQNNGV. Deletions cut 1 base from V and 6 bases from J, with 12 bases between. The CDR3 has 14 amino acids. In DNA form, the CDR3 reads TGTGCCAGCAGCTTAGTTCCGACAGAGGATGGCTACACCTTC. Translation: CASSLVPTEDGYTF.

V and J are TRBV15 and TRBJ2-7; TRBD1 is a possible D gene (6 bases). Germline V gene sequence: CDR1 LNHNV, CDR2 YYDKDF (reference sequence). V dropped 3 bases and J dropped 6 bases, with 6 bases sitting between them. CDR3 length: 11 residues. The CDR3 nucleotides are TGTGCCACCAGCAGGACAGGCGAGCAGTACTTC. The encoded protein is CATSRTGEQYF.

The chain carries TRBV5-4 and TRBJ2-4; possible D gene TRBD1, 6 bases. V was clipped by 6 bases and J by 2 bases, with 12 bases between them. The CDR3 covers 14 residues. Germline CDR1 SGHNT, CDR2 YYREEE (reference sequence). The CDR3 DNA follows: TGTGCCAGCACCGTAACAGGGTCCAAAAACATTCAGTACTTC. Its protein is CASTVTGSKNIQYF.

This clone occurred a few times. CDR3 sequence reads: CASSEGSRFYETQYF. The CDR3 DNA follows: TGTGCCAGCAGTGAAGGGTCTAGATTCTACGAGACCCAGTACTTC. This chain joins TRBV2 and TRBJ2-5; D gene unclear. Germline CDR1 is SNHLY and CDR2 is FYNNEI. This CDR3 is built from 15 residues. Trimming took 1 base from V and 5 from J, leaving 14 bases between them.

The CDR3 sequence: CASSRGTSGRYETSYNEQFF. The CDR3 bases are TGTGCCAGCAGTCGAGGGACTAGCGGGAGGTACGAAACCTCCTACAATGAGCAGTTCTTC. The chain combines TRBV27 with TRBJ2-1, with TRBD2 matching over 15 bases. The V gene's germline CDR1 is MNHEY and CDR2 SMNVEV (reference sequence). J lost 0 bases, V lost 5 bases, and 11 bases had no gene match. The CDR3 length is 20 residues.

This clone occurred a few times. The chain links TRBV5-8 to TRBJ1-2; D uncertain. This CDR3 is 12 amino acids long. V was cut by 8 bases and J by 1 base, with 9 bases left in between. Germline V CDR1 and CDR2: SGHTS, YDEGEE. CDR3: CASQHLNYGYTF. The CDR3 nucleotides are TGTGCCAGTCAACACCTTAACTATGGCTACACCTTC.